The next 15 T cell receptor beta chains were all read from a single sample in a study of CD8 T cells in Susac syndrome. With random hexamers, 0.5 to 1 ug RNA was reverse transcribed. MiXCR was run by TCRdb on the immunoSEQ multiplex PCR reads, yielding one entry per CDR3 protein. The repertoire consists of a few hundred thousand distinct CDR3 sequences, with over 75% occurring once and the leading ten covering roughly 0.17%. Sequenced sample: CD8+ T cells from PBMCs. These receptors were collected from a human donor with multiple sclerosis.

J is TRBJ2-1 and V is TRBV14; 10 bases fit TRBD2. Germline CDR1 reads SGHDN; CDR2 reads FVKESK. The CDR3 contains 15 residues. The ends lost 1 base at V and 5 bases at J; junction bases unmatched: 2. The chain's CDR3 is CASSQVGLANNEQFF. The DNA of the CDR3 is TGTGCCAGCAGCCAAGTGGGACTAGCGAACAATGAGCAGTTCTTC. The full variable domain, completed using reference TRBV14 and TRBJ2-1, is EAGVTQFPSHSVIEKGQTVTLRCDPISGHDNLYWYRRVMGKEIKFLLHFVKESKQDESGMPNNRFLAERTGGTYSTLKVQPAELEDSGVYFCASSQVGLANNEQFFGPGTRLTVL.

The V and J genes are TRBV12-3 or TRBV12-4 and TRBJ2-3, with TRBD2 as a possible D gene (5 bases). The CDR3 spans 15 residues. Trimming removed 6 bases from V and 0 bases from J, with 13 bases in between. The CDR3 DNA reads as TGTGCCAGCAGCCTCGGGGAGACTAGCACAGATACGCAGTATTTT. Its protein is CASSLGETSTDTQYF.

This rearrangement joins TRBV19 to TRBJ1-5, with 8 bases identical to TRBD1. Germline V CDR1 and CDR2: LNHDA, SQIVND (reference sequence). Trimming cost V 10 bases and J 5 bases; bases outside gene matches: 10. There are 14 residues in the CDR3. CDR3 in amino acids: CATLDRAWDQPQHF. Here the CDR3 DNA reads TGTGCCACTCTGGACAGGGCGTGGGATCAGCCCCAGCATTTT.

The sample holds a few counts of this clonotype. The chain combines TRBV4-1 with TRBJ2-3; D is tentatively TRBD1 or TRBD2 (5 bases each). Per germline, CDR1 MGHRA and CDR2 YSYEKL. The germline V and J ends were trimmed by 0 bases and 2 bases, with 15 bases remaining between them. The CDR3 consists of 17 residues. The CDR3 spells CASSQDWSLGDTDTQYF. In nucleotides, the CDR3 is TGCGCCAGCAGCCAAGATTGGTCCCTGGGGGACACAGATACGCAGTATTTT.

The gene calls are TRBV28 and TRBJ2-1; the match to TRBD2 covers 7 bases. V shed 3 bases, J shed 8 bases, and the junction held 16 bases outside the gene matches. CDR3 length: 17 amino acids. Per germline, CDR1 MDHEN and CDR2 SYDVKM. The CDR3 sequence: CASSLDTRLALWDEQFF. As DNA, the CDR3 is TGTGCCAGCAGTTTGGACACTCGACTAGCCCTATGGGATGAGCAGTTCTTC. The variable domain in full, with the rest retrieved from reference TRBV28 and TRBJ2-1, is DVKVTQSSRYLVKRTGEKVFLECVQDMDHENMFWYRQDPGLGLRLIYFSYDVKMKEKGDIPEGYSVSREKKERFSLILESASTNQTSMYLCASSLDTRLALWDEQFFGPGTRLTVL.

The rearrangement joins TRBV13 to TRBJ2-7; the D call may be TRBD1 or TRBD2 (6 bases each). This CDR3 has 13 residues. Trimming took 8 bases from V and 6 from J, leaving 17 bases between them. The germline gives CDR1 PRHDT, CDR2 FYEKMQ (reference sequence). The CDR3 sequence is CASRTEGGREQYF. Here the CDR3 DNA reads TGTGCCAGCCGCACAGAGGGGGGCCGCGAGCAGTACTTC.

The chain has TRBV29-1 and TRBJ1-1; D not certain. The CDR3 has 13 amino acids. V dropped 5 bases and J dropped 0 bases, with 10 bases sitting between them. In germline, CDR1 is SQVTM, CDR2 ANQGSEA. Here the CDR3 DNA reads TGCAGCGTTTGGGCAGGAGTGAACACTGAAGCTTTCTTT. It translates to CSVWAGVNTEAFF.

Written as DNA, the CDR3 is TGCGCCAGCAGTCAATCAGAGAAAGGAAGAACTGAAGCTTTCTTT. Its translation is CASSQSEKGRTEAFF. The V gene is TRBV23-1, the J gene TRBJ1-1; unclear D gene. TRBV23-1 is flagged as an ORF with uncertain function. Trimming took off 0 bases at V and 5 bases at J, with 13 bases between the two ends. This CDR3 has 15 amino acids.

The CDR3 DNA is TGTGCCAGCAGCCCTCCCCGACTAGCGGGAGGGAGCTCCTACAATGAGCAGTTCTTC. This gives the protein CASSPPRLAGGSSYNEQFF. The chain uses TRBV7-6 and TRBJ2-1, with TRBD2 matching 14 bases. V was pared by 5 bases and J by 0 bases, with 9 bases of the junction left unmatched. The V gene's germline CDR1 is SGHVS and CDR2 FNYEAQ. The CDR3 contains 19 residues.

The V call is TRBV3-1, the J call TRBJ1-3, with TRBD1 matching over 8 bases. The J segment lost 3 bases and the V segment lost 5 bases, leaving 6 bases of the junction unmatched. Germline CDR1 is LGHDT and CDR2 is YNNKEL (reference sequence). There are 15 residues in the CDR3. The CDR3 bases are TGTGCCAGCAGCGAGACAGGGGACATTGGAAACACCATATATTTT. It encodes CASSETGDIGNTIYF.

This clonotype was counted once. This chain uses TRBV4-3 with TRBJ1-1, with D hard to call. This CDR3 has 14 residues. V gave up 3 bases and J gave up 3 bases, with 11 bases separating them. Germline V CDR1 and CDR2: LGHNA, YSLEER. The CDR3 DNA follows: TGCGCCAGCAGCCAGAGCCGGGAGTACACTGAAGCTTTCTTT. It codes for CASSQSREYTEAFF.

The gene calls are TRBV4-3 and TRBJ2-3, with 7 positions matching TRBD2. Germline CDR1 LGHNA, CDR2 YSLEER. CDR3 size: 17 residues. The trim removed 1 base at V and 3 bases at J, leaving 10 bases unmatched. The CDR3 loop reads CASSQGLAGLVTDTQYF. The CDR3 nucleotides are TGCGCCAGCAGCCAAGGACTAGCTGGTCTCGTGACAGATACGCAGTATTTT.

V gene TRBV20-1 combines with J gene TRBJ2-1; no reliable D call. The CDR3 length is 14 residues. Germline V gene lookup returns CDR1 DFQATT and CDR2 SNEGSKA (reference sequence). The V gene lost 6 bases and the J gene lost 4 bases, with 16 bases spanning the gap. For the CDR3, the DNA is TGCAGTGCGAGCCCCCTCAGGCTTTACAATGAGCAGTTCTTC. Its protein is CSASPLRLYNEQFF.

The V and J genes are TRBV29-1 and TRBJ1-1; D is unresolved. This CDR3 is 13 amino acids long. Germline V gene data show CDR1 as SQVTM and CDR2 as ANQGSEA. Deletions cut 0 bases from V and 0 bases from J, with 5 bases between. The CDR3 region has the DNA TGCAGCGTTGAAGACAGAATGAACACTGAAGCTTTCTTT. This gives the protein CSVEDRMNTEAFF.

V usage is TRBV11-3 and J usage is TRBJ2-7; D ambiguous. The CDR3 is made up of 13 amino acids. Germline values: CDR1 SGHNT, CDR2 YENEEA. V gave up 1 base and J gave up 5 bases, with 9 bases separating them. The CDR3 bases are TGTGCCAGCAGCTTAGCTCCTTTCAACGAGCAGTACTTC. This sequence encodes CASSLAPFNEQYF.